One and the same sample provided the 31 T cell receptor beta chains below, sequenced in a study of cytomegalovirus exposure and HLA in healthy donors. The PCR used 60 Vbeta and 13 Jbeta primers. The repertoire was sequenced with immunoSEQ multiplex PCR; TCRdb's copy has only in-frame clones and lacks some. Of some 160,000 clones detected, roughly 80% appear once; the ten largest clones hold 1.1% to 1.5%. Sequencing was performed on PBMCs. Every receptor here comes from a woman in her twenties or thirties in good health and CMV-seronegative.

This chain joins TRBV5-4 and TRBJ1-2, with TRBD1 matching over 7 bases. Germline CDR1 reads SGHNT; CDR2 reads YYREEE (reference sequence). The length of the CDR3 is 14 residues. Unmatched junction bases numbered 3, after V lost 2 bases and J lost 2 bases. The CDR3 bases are TGTGCCAGCAGCTTTCCGACAGGGAACTATGGCTACACCTTC. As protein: CASSFPTGNYGYTF.

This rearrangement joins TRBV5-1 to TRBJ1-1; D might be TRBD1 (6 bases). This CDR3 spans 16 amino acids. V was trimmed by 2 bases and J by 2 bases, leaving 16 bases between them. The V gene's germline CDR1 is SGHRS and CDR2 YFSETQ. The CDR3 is CASSFSGRGGNTEAFF. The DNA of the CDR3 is TGCGCCAGCAGCTTCTCGGGTCGAGGGGGTAACACTGAAGCTTTCTTT.

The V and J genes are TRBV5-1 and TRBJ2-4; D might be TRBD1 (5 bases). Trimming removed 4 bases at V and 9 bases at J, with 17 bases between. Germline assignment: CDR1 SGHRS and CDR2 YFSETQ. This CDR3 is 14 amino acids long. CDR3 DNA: TGCGCCAGCAGCCTGGAGTCAAGGGGCGGCATTCAGTACTTC. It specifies CASSLESRGGIQYF.

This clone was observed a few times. The chain's CDR3 is CASKPAGGGTTDTQYF. Written as DNA, the CDR3 is TGTGCCAGCAAACCCGCGGGGGGGGGCACCACAGATACGCAGTATTTT. The chain links TRBV7-9 to TRBJ2-3; 9 bases agree with TRBD2. V shed 7 bases, J shed 2 bases, and the junction held 10 bases outside the gene matches. Per the germline V gene, CDR1 is SEHNR and CDR2 is FQNEAQ (reference sequence). CDR3 size: 16 residues.

The CDR3 DNA is TGTGCCAGCTCGGCCGAGACAGGGGGGCCTTACGAGCAGTACTTC. It yields the protein CASSAETGGPYEQYF. The rearrangement joins TRBV18 to TRBJ2-7; 9 nucleotides match TRBD1. Looked up from germline, CDR1 is KGHSH and CDR2 is LQKENI. With V trimmed by 6 bases and J by 4 bases, 10 bases remained unmatched. The CDR3 length is 15 residues.

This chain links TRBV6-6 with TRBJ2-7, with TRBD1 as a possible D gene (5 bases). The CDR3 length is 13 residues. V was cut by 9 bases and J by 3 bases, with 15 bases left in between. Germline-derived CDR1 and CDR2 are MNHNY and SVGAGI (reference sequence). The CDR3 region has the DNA TGTGCCAGTGCCCCCGACAGTTTCTACGAGCAGTACTTC. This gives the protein CASAPDSFYEQYF.

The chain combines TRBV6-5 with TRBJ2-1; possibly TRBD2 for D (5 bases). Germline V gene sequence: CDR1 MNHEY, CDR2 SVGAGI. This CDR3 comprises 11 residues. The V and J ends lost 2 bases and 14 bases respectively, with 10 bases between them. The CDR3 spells CASSYRGCEFF. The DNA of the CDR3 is TGTGCCAGCAGTTACCGGGGATGTGAGTTCTTC.

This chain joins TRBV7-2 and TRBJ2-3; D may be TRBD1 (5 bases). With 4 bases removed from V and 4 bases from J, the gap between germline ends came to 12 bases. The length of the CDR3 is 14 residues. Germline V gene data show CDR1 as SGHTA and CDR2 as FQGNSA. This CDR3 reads CASSSRQGADTQYF. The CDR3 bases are TGTGCCAGCAGCTCACGTCAGGGTGCAGATACGCAGTATTTT.

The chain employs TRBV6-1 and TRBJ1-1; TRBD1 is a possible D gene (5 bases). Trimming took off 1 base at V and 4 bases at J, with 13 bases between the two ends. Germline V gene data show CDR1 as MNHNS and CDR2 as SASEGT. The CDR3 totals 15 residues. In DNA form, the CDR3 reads TGTGCCAGCAGTGAAGACGCAGGGTTTGGCACTGAAGCTTTCTTT. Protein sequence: CASSEDAGFGTEAFF.

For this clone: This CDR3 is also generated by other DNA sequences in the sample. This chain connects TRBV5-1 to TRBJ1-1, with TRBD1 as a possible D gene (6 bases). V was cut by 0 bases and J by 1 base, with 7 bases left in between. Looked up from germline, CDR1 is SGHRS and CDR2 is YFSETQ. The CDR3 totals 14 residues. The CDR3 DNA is TGCGCCAGCAGCTTGGACAGGGCGAACACTGAAGCTTTCTTT. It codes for CASSLDRANTEAFF.

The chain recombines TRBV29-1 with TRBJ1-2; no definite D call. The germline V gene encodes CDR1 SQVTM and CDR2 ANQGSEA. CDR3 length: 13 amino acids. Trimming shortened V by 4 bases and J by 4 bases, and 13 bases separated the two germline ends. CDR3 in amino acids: CSVGVTSRYGYTF. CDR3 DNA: TGCAGCGTTGGAGTGACATCCCGCTATGGCTACACCTTC.

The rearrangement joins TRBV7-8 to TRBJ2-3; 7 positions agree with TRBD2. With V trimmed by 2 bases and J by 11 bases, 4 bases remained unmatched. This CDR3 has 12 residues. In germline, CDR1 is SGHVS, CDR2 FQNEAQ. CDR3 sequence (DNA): TGTGCCAGCAGCTTAATCGGGACTAAGCAGTATTTT. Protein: CASSLIGTKQYF.

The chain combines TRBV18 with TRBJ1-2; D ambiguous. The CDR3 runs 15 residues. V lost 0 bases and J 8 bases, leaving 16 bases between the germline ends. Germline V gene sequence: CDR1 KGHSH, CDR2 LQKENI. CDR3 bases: TGTGCCAGCTCACCACCGAAATCGGCAGATAGCGGCTACACCTTC. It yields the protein CASSPPKSADSGYTF.

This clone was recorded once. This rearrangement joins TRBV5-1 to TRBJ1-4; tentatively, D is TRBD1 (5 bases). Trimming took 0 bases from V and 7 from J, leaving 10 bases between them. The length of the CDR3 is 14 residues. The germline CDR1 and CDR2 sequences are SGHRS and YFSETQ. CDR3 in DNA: TGCGCCAGCAGCTTGGCCGGGACTGGTGAAAAACTGTTTTTT. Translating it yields CASSLAGTGEKLFF.

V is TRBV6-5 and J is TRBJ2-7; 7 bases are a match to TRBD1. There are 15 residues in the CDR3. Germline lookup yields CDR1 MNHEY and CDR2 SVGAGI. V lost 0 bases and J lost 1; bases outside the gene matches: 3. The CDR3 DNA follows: TGTGCCAGCAGTTACTCTGGACAGGCGTCCTACGAGCAGTACTTC. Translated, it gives CASSYSGQASYEQYF.

CDR3 loop: CASSPPGGGAYGYTF. The CDR3 nucleotides are TGTGCCAGCTCACCCCCCGGTGGGGGCGCATATGGCTACACCTTC. The chain employs TRBV18 and TRBJ1-2, with D maybe TRBD1 (6 bases). There are 15 residues in the CDR3. Per germline, CDR1 KGHSH and CDR2 LQKENI. Trimming took off 3 bases at V and 5 bases at J, with 16 bases between the two ends.

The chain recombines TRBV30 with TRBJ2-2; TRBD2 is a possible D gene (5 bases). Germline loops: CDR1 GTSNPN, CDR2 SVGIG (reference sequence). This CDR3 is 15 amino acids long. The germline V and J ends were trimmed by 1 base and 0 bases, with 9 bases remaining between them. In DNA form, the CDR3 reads TGTGCCTGGAGTGGTGGACTCTCGAACACCGGGGAGCTGTTTTTT. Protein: CAWSGGLSNTGELFF.

CDR3 loop: CASSPRYEQYF. The CDR3 region has the DNA TGTGCCAGCTCACCGCGATACGAGCAGTACTTC. V usage is TRBV18 and J usage is TRBJ2-7; D unresolved. Per the germline V gene, CDR1 is KGHSH and CDR2 is LQKENI. CDR3 size: 11 residues. V lost 3 bases to trimming and J lost 4 bases, with 4 bases between them. Full variable domain (outside the CDR3, taken from reference TRBV18 and TRBJ2-7): NAGVMQNPRHLVRRRGQEARLRCSPMKGHSHVYWYRQLPEEGLKFMVYLQKENIIDESGMPKERFSAEFPKEGPSILRIQQVVRGDSAAYFCASSPRYEQYFGPGTRLTVT.

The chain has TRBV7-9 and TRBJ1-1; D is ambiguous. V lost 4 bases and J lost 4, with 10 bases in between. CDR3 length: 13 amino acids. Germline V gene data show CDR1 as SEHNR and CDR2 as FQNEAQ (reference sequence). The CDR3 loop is CASSSGIGTEAFF. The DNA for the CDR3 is TGTGCCAGCAGCTCGGGGATAGGCACTGAAGCTTTCTTT.

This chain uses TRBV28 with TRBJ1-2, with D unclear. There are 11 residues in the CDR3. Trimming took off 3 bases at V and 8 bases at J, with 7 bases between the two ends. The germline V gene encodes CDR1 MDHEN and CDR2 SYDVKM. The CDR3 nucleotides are TGTGCCAGCAGTTTGAGGGCAGGCTACACCTTC. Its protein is CASSLRAGYTF.

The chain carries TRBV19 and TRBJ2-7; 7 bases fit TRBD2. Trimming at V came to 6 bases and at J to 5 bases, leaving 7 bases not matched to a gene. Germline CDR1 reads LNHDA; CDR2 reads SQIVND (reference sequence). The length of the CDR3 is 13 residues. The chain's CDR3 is CASSVRRGDEQYF. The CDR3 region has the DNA TGTGCCAGTAGCGTTCGCCGGGGGGACGAGCAGTACTTC.

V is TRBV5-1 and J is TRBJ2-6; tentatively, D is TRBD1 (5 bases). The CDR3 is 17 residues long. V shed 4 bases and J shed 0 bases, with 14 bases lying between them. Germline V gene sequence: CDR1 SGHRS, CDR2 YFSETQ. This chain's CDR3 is CASSPRTRASGANVLTF. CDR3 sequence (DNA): TGCGCCAGCAGCCCACGGACAAGGGCCTCTGGGGCCAACGTCCTGACTTTC.

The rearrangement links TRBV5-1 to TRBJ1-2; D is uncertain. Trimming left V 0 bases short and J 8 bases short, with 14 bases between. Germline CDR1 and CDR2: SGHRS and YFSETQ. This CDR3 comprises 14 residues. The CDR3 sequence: CASSLGQTSPGYTF. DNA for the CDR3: TGCGCCAGCAGCTTGGGTCAAACTTCCCCCGGCTACACCTTC.

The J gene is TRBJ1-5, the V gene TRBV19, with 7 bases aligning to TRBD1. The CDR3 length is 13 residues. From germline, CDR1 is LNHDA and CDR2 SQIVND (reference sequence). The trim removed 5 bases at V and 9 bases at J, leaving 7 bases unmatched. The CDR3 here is CASSPGTALPQHF. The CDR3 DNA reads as TGTGCCAGTAGTCCGGGGACAGCTCTGCCCCAGCATTTT. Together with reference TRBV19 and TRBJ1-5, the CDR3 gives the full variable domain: DGGITQSPKYLFRKEGQNVTLSCEQNLNHDAMYWYRQDPGQGLRLIYYSQIVNDFQKGDIAEGYSVSREKKESFPLTVTSAQKNPTAFYLCASSPGTALPQHFGDGTRLSIL.

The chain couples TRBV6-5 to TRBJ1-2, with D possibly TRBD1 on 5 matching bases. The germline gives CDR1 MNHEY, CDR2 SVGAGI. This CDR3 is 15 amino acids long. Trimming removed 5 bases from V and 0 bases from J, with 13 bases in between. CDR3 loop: CASSPGGAPNYGYTF. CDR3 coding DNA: TGTGCCAGCAGTCCCGGAGGGGCACCTAACTATGGCTACACCTTC.

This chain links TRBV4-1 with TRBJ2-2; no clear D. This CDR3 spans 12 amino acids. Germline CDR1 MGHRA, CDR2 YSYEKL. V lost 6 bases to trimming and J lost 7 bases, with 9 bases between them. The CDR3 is CASSESFGELFF. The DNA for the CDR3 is TGCGCCAGCAGTGAGAGTTTCGGGGAGCTGTTTTTT.

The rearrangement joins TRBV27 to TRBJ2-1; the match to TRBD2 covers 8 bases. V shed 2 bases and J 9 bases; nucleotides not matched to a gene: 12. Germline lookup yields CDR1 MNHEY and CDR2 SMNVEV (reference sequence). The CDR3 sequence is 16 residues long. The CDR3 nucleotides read TGTGCCAGCAGTTTAAGCCCGGGACACGCGGGGGGTGAGCAGTTCTTC. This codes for CASSLSPGHAGGEQFF.

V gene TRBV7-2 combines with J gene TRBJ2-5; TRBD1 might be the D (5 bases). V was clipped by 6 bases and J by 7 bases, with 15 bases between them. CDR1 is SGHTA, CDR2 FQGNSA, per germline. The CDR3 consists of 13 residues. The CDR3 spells CASRPGSRVTQYF. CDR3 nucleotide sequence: TGTGCCAGCAGACCAGGGTCCCGTGTGACCCAGTACTTC. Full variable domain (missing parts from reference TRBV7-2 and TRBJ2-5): GAGVSQSPSNKVTEKGKDVELRCDPISGHTALYWYRQSLGQGLEFLIYFQGNSAPDKSGLPSDRFSAERTGGSVSTLTIQRTQQEDSAVYLCASRPGSRVTQYFGPGTRLLVL.

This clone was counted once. The CDR3 DNA reads as TGTGCCAGCAGTTTTGGACTAGCGGGGGGGGATGAGCAGTTCTTC. Translated: CASSFGLAGGDEQFF. The chain recombines TRBV5-4 with TRBJ2-1; 15 nucleotides match TRBD2. The J segment lost 8 bases and the V segment lost 5 bases, leaving 5 bases of the junction unmatched. Per the germline V gene, CDR1 is SGHNT and CDR2 is YYREEE (reference sequence). This CDR3 region has 15 residues.

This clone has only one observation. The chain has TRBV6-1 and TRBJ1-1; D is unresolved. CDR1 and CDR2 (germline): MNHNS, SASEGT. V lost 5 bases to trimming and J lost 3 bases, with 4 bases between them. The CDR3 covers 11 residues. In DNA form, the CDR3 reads TGTGCCAGCAGTCCATACACTGAAGCTTTCTTT. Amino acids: CASSPYTEAFF.

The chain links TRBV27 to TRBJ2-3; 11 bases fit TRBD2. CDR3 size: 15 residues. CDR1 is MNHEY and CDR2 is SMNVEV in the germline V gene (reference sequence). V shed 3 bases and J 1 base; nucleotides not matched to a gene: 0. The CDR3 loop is CASSLTSGGTDTQYF. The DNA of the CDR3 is TGTGCCAGCAGTTTGACTAGCGGGGGCACAGATACGCAGTATTTT.